Below, 32 T cell receptor beta chains from the same sample are listed, as sequenced in a study of identical twins. A single record per CDR3 protein comes from TCRdb applying MiXCR to the 5' RACE reads. Here the sample spans fewer than 900,000 distinct CDR3 sequences, approximately 18% being singletons. The data were also submitted as part of a second study, on T cells expressing NK-cell markers.

Material for sequencing was PBMCs. These receptors were taken from a woman between 18 and 29 years old in good health.

This clonotype was picked up a small number of times. The J gene is TRBJ2-1, the V gene TRBV15; D not certain. CDR3 length: 11 amino acids. Trimming took off 5 bases at V and 9 bases at J, with 8 bases between the two ends. Germline values: CDR1 LNHNV, CDR2 YYDKDF (reference sequence). CDR3 amino acids: CATSQHGEQFF. CDR3 nucleotides: TGTGCCACCAGCCAGCATGGTGAGCAGTTCTTC.

The CDR3 DNA is TGTGCCAGCAGATTGACCGGGATTAGAGGGACTGAAGCTTTCTTT. Encoded protein: CASRLTGIRGTEAFF. The V call is TRBV6-2 or TRBV6-3, the J call TRBJ1-1, with D unresolved. The CDR3 contains 15 residues. In germline, CDR1 is MNHEY, CDR2 SVGEGT. V lost 6 bases to trimming and J lost 5 bases, with 19 bases between them.

The gene calls are TRBV11-3 and TRBJ2-7; the D is unclear. Per germline, CDR1 SGHNT and CDR2 YENEEA. V was trimmed by 4 bases and J by 2 bases, leaving 15 bases between them. The length of the CDR3 is 15 residues. CDR3 nucleotide sequence: TGTGCCAGCAGCTACAGAGGTACCAGTCCCTACGAGCAGTACTTC. Its protein product is CASSYRGTSPYEQYF.

This clonotype was found a few times. V is TRBV4-1 and J is TRBJ1-2; 7 nucleotides align to TRBD1. Trimming removed 2 bases from V and 8 bases from J; junction bases left unmatched: 11. Germline V lookup: CDR1 MGHRA, CDR2 YSYEKL. CDR3 size: 15 residues. CDR3 amino acids: CASSQSTGNTYGYTF. The CDR3 coding sequence is TGCGCCAGCAGCCAATCGACAGGGAATACCTACGGCTACACCTTC.

This clonotype was detected a few times. CDR3 region: CSARFYWRESHEQYF. Here the CDR3 DNA reads TGCAGTGCTAGGTTCTACTGGCGGGAGAGCCACGAGCAGTACTTC. The chain has TRBV20-1 and TRBJ2-7, with 7 positions matching TRBD2. The germline gives CDR1 DFQATT, CDR2 SNEGSKA (reference sequence). There are 15 residues in the CDR3. The trim removed 3 bases at V and 5 bases at J, leaving 13 bases unmatched.

In this sample, this clonotype turned up a few times. V usage is TRBV7-9 and J usage is TRBJ1-5; weak D call: TRBD1 (5 bases). Trimming stripped 4 bases from V and 11 bases from J, with 12 bases between. CDR3 length: 12 amino acids. CDR1 is SEHNR and CDR2 is FQNEAQ in the germline V gene (reference sequence). CDR3 amino acids: CASSSGTGAQHF. The CDR3, as DNA: TGTGCCAGCAGCTCTGGGACGGGGGCCCAGCATTTT.

The chain is built from TRBV2 and TRBJ2-3, with D unresolved. Per the germline V gene, CDR1 is SNHLY and CDR2 is FYNNEI. The V gene lost 7 bases and the J gene lost 5 bases, with 22 bases spanning the gap. The CDR3 loop spans 16 amino acids. The CDR3: CASMSGRPTSKDTQYF. In DNA form, the CDR3 reads TGTGCCAGCATGTCTGGACGGCCAACGAGTAAAGATACGCAGTATTTT.

In its sample, this clonotype was seen many times. The chain is built from TRBV6-5 and TRBJ2-3; 7 bases agree with TRBD1. V was pared by 0 bases and J by 1 base, with 7 bases of the junction left unmatched. The CDR3 length is 17 residues. CDR1 is MNHEY, CDR2 SVGAGI, per germline. CDR3 in DNA: TGTGCCAGCAGTTACTCGGGACAGCGAATCCGCACAGATACGCAGTATTTT. Its protein product is CASSYSGQRIRTDTQYF.

The J gene is TRBJ1-6, the V gene TRBV7-9; no firm D call. This CDR3 is built from 15 residues. Germline V gene data show CDR1 as SEHNR and CDR2 as FQNEAQ (reference sequence). The V end was cut by 9 bases, the J end by 9 bases, with 21 bases between. The CDR3 DNA follows: TGTGCCAGTGATAGCACCCGGGCGATGGGTTCACCCCTCCACTTT. This sequence encodes CASDSTRAMGSPLHF. Drawing the rest from reference TRBV7-9 and TRBJ1-6, the complete variable domain is DTGVSQNPRHKITKRGQNVTFRCDPISEHNRLYWYRQTLGQGPEFLTYFQNEAQLEKSRLLSDRFSAERPKGSFSTLEIQRTEQGDSAMYLCASDSTRAMGSPLHFGNGTRLTVT.

The chain joins TRBV5-5 to TRBJ2-1; TRBD2 matches 9 bases. V dropped 4 bases and J dropped 7; count of bases not matched to a gene: 12. The CDR3 has 16 amino acids. Looked up from germline, CDR1 is SGHKS and CDR2 is YYEKEE (reference sequence). The CDR3 region has the DNA TGTGCCAGCAGCCAGATAGGGACTAGCACGAGGAATGAGCAGTTCTTC. It yields the protein CASSQIGTSTRNEQFF.

V gene TRBV12-5 combines with J gene TRBJ1-1, with a possible D match to TRBD1 (5 bases). The length of the CDR3 is 14 residues. Trimming pared 1 base from V and 5 bases from J, leaving 11 bases between. The germline V gene encodes CDR1 LGHNT and CDR2 FRNRAP. This chain's CDR3 is CASGLGGIETEAFF. As DNA, the CDR3 is TGTGCTAGTGGTTTGGGGGGGATCGAAACTGAAGCTTTCTTT.

This clonotype was detected only a few times. The V gene is TRBV10-1, the J gene TRBJ2-1, with TRBD1 as a possible D gene (5 bases). The V and J ends lost 0 bases and 6 bases respectively, with 12 bases between them. The CDR3 runs 15 residues. The germline V gene has CDR1 WNHNN and CDR2 SYGVQD (reference sequence). The CDR3, as DNA: TGCGCCAGCAGTGAGTCGATGACAGCCGCCAATGAGCAGTTCTTC. It yields the protein CASSESMTAANEQFF.

This chain connects TRBV18 to TRBJ2-3; D uncertain. The length of the CDR3 is 13 residues. Germline V lookup: CDR1 KGHSH, CDR2 LQKENI. Trimming removed 2 bases from V and 4 bases from J, with 7 bases in between. The CDR3 DNA follows: TGTGCCAGCTCACCAGTGAAGGCAGATACGCAGTATTTT. As protein: CASSPVKADTQYF.

This clonotype was detected only a few times. This sequence joins TRBV7-3 and TRBJ2-3, with D perhaps TRBD2 (6 bases). Deletions cut 0 bases from V and 6 bases from J, with 19 bases between. In germline, CDR1 is SGHTA, CDR2 FQGTGA. The CDR3 sequence is 17 residues long. The CDR3 sequence: CASSLTGPGVAGDTQYF. The CDR3 nucleotides are TGTGCCAGCAGCTTAACCGGTCCGGGGGTGGCCGGTGATACGCAGTATTTT.

V is TRBV10-3 and J is TRBJ2-2; 12 nucleotides line up with TRBD2. The germline CDR1 and CDR2 sequences are ENHRY and SYGVKD. Trimming cost V 7 bases and J 6 bases; bases outside gene matches: 12. The CDR3 is made up of 17 amino acids. This CDR3 reads CAITSNLAGGPPGELFF. DNA for the CDR3: TGTGCCATCACCTCAAACCTAGCGGGAGGGCCGCCCGGGGAGCTGTTTTTT.

This chain uses TRBV5-1 with TRBJ2-7; a possible D gene is TRBD1 (9 bases). Germline V CDR1 and CDR2: SGHRS, YFSETQ. The CDR3 contains 18 residues. V lost 0 bases and J lost 5, with 24 bases in between. CDR3 DNA: TGCGCCAGCAGCTTGGCTGTTCGGGGGGGACAGGGAGGTCACGAGCAGTACTTC. Translated, it gives CASSLAVRGGQGGHEQYF.

The V call is TRBV5-1, the J call TRBJ2-2, with D perhaps assigned TRBD1 or TRBD2 (5 bases each). This CDR3 contains 16 residues. CDR1 is SGHRS and CDR2 is YFSETQ in the germline V gene. V lost 3 bases, J lost 4 bases, and 16 bases lay in between. Written as DNA, the CDR3 is TGCGCCAGCAGCTCGTTGACAGAAGGAGGCACCGGGGAGCTGTTTTTT. This translates into CASSSLTEGGTGELFF.

The chain couples TRBV29-1 to TRBJ2-3, with D possibly matching TRBD1 (6 bases). CDR3 length: 15 residues. Germline loops: CDR1 SQVTM, CDR2 ANQGSEA. Trimming stripped 4 bases from V and 4 bases from J, with 18 bases between. The CDR3 sequence is CSVANRAYVSDTQYF. CDR3 in DNA: TGCAGCGTTGCGAACAGGGCTTATGTCTCAGATACGCAGTATTTT.

The chain carries TRBV6-1 and TRBJ1-4, with a possible D match to TRBD1 (5 bases). Trimming shortened V by 5 bases and J by 8 bases, and 18 bases separated the two germline ends. This CDR3 has 15 residues. Germline CDR1 MNHNS, CDR2 SASEGT. The DNA of the CDR3 is TGTGCCAGCAGTATAACCGGGACGGCGGGAGAAAAACTGTTTTTT. Translating it yields CASSITGTAGEKLFF.

The V gene is TRBV20-1, the J gene TRBJ2-5; the D is unclear. Germline values: CDR1 DFQATT, CDR2 SNEGSKA (reference sequence). With 1 base removed from V and 5 bases from J, the gap between germline ends came to 14 bases. This CDR3 spans 14 amino acids. The CDR3 spells CSARGDWAEETQYF. CDR3 coding DNA: TGCAGTGCTAGAGGCGACTGGGCGGAGGAGACCCAGTACTTC.

V usage is TRBV10-1 and J usage is TRBJ2-5, with no clear D. Trimming removed 2 bases at V and 7 bases at J, with 8 bases between. Germline V lookup: CDR1 WNHNN, CDR2 SYGVQD (reference sequence). This CDR3 has 12 residues. The DNA for the CDR3 is TGCGCCAGCAGTGAGGAACACGGGACCCAGTACTTC. It translates to CASSEEHGTQYF.

This clonotype was found a few times. The chain has TRBV7-2 and TRBJ2-3, with D unclear. Germline CDR1 SGHTA, CDR2 FQGNSA. V lost 4 bases, J lost 0 bases, and 5 bases lay in between. The length of the CDR3 is 13 residues. In DNA form, the CDR3 reads TGTGCCAGCAGCTCGGACAGCACAGATACGCAGTATTTT. Protein product: CASSSDSTDTQYF.

In its sample, this clonotype was seen a few times. V usage is TRBV9 and J usage is TRBJ2-5, with TRBD1 matching over 11 bases. V gave up 3 bases and J gave up 5 bases; unmatched junction bases: 6. This CDR3 region has 15 residues. The germline gives CDR1 SGDLS, CDR2 YYNGEE. CDR3 nucleotide sequence: TGTGCCAGCAGCGCGGGACAGGGGGTAAGGGAGACCCAGTACTTC. It yields the protein CASSAGQGVRETQYF.

This clonotype was seen a handful of times. The J gene is TRBJ1-6, the V gene TRBV21-1. TRBV21-1 is classified as a pseudogene. The CDR3 has 19 residues. CDR3 amino acids: CASSKGWVGKALEGSPLHF. The CDR3 DNA follows: TGTGCCAGCAGCAAAGGGTGGGTAGGCAAGGCCCTTGAGGGTTCACCCCTCCACTTT.

The chain links TRBV3-1 to TRBJ2-7, with D unresolved. The V gene's germline CDR1 is LGHDT and CDR2 YNNKEL (reference sequence). V was pared by 3 bases and J by 4 bases, with 13 bases between. This CDR3 has 14 amino acids. The CDR3 nucleotides are TGTGCCAGCAGCCACCTCCGCGAGGAGTACGAGCAGTACTTC. As protein: CASSHLREEYEQYF.

This clonotype has just a few counts. J is TRBJ2-7 and V is TRBV29-1; 8 positions match TRBD1. V trimming: 6 bases; J trimming: 4 bases; junction bases outside the gene matches: 8. Germline CDR1 is SQVTM and CDR2 is ANQGSEA. CDR3 size: 13 residues. CDR3 sequence: CSVGQGRGYEQYF. The CDR3 bases are TGCAGCGTAGGACAGGGAAGGGGGTACGAGCAGTACTTC.

This clonotype was observed a few times. The chain joins TRBV5-1 to TRBJ2-3, with D possibly being TRBD2 (6 bases). There are 12 residues in the CDR3. V dropped 3 bases and J dropped 9 bases, with 11 bases sitting between them. Germline assignment: CDR1 SGHRS and CDR2 YFSETQ. The CDR3 protein is CASSSTSKTQYF. CDR3 DNA: TGCGCCAGCAGCTCGACTAGTAAAACGCAGTATTTT. Supplemented by reference TRBV5-1 and TRBJ2-3, the full variable domain reads KAGVTQTPRYLIKTRGQQVTLSCSPISGHRSVSWYQQTPGQGLQFLFEYFSETQRNKGNFPGRFSGRQFSNSRSEMNVSTLELGDSALYLCASSSTSKTQYFGPGTRLTVL.

The chain joins TRBV20-1 to TRBJ2-7; 11 positions agree with TRBD2. From germline, CDR1 is DFQATT and CDR2 SNEGSKA (reference sequence). This CDR3 has 11 residues. The ends lost 8 bases at V and 6 bases at J; junction bases unmatched: 3. The CDR3 reads CSKLAGVEQYF. CDR3 in DNA: TGCAGTAAACTAGCGGGAGTCGAGCAGTACTTC.

The chain has TRBV5-1 and TRBJ2-7; unclear D gene. The CDR3 has 15 residues. The ends were cut back, 0 bases at V and 1 base at J, with 11 bases in the middle. Germline CDR1 reads SGHRS; CDR2 reads YFSETQ. CDR3: CASSLAASGSYEQYF. The CDR3 DNA sequence: TGCGCCAGCAGCTTGGCGGCTAGTGGGTCCTACGAGCAGTACTTC.

V gene TRBV5-6 combines with J gene TRBJ1-2; D not certain. The CDR3 loop spans 15 amino acids. Looked up from germline, CDR1 is SGHDT and CDR2 is YYEEEE. V lost 4 bases to trimming and J lost 2 bases, with 15 bases between them. CDR3 DNA sequence: TGTGCCAGCAGCCCGGAACGGATCCGGAACTATGGCTACACCTTC. Translation: CASSPERIRNYGYTF.

In this sample, this clonotype turned up a few times. V gene TRBV6-5 combines with J gene TRBJ1-2; 8 positions match TRBD1. V was clipped by 6 bases and J by 7 bases; unmatched bases: 10. The V gene's germline CDR1 is MNHEY and CDR2 SVGAGI. The CDR3 is 14 amino acids. The CDR3 here is CASRYRTGRAGYTF. In nucleotides, the CDR3 is TGTGCCAGCAGATACCGGACAGGGAGGGCTGGCTACACCTTC.

The chain combines TRBV5-1 with TRBJ2-5, with unresolved D. V was pared by 3 bases and J by 3 bases, with 9 bases between. The germline CDR1 and CDR2 sequences are SGHRS and YFSETQ. The CDR3 is made up of 13 amino acids. The CDR3 nucleotides read TGCGCCAGCAGCTATGGGCCTAAAGAGACCCAGTACTTC. This gives the protein CASSYGPKETQYF.